This T cell receptor (beta chain) was found in a study of OX40 agonist ivuxolimab in advanced cancers. This clone showed up just a few times. This CDR3 comprises 16 residues. Looked up from germline, CDR1 is LNHNV and CDR2 is YYDKDF (reference sequence). V lost 5 bases and J lost 2, with 19 bases in between. Using immunoSEQ multiplex PCR, the repertoire was profiled, and TCRdb retains in-frame clones only, with some absent. The sample lists roughly 35,000 clones; 81% were seen once. This clonotype was obtained from an adult with an advanced solid tumor such as melanoma, head and neck, liver or kidney cancer. The specimen comprised CD4+ or CD8+ T cells sorted from blood, sampled in a trial of the OX40 agonist ivuxolimab. The chain recombines TRBV15 with TRBJ2-7, with D possibly matching TRBD2 (5 bases). In nucleotides, the CDR3 is TGTGCCACCAGCTACCTCCTGGGGAGCGGTACCTACGAGCAGTACTTC. Protein: CATSYLLGSGTYEQYF.